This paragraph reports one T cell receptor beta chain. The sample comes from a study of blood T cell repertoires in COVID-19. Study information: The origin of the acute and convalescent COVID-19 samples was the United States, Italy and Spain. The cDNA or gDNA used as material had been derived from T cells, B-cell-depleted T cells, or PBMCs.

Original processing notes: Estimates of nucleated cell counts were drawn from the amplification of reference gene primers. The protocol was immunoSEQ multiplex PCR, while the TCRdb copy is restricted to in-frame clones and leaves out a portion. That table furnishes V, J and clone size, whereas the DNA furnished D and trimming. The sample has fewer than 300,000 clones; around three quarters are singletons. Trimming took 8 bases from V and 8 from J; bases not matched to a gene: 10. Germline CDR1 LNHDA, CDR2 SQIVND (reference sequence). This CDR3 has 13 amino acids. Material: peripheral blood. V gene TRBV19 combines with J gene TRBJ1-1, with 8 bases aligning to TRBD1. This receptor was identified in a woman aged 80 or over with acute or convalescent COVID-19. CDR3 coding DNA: TGTGCCAGTTACTCCGCAGGGGGCGCCGAAGCTTTCTTT. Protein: CASYSAGGAEAFF.